These 20 T cell receptor beta chains came from one sample sequenced in a study of CD8+CD57+ T cells in acquired aplastic anemia. It was genomic DNA that served as the template for profiling TCR beta VDJ and CDR3. TCRdb re-analysed the reads in MiXCR, keeping a single row per CDR3 protein. The profile shows roughly 86,000 distinct CDR3 sequences, approximately 45% of them singletons. Sequences were obtained from sorted CD4+, CD8+, or CD8+CD57+ T cells (not recorded which) from PBMCs. The source of these receptors is a human donor in good health, serving as a control.

This chain joins TRBV25-1 and TRBJ2-7; D is possibly TRBD1 (5 bases). Germline V gene lookup returns CDR1 MGHDK and CDR2 SYGVNS. Trimming removed 11 bases at V and 3 bases at J, with 17 bases between. The CDR3 is made up of 13 amino acids. The CDR3 spells CAGSQGVGYEQYF. CDR3 DNA sequence: TGTGCCGGTTCCCAGGGTGTAGGCTACGAGCAGTACTTC.

This clonotype was seen only a few times. It may be a read error: a sequence one base away is much more abundant. No conserved phenylalanine or tryptophan is present at the end of the CDR3, so a read error is the likely explanation. The chain joins TRBV7-8 to TRBJ2-1, with TRBD2 matching over 9 bases. Germline CDR1 and CDR2: SGHVS and FQNEAQ. J gave up 5 bases and V 8 bases, and 13 bases lay outside the gene matches. The CDR3 sequence is 16 residues long. Here the CDR3 reads CASSGETSGVHNEQFL. The CDR3 bases are TGTGCCAGCTCGGGAGAGACTAGCGGAGTCCACAATGAGCAGTTCCTC.

This chain connects TRBV24-1 to TRBJ1-1; 7 bases are shared with TRBD1. This CDR3 has 14 amino acids. CDR1 and CDR2 from the germline V gene are KGHDR and SFDVKD. J lost 5 bases, V lost 12 bases, and 14 bases had no gene match. The CDR3 spells CAWSKTGLGTEAFF. CDR3 DNA: TGTGCCTGGAGTAAGACAGGGCTTGGGACTGAAGCTTTCTTT.

This clonotype was counted between two and nine times. The rearrangement uses TRBV10-3 and TRBJ2-7; 11 bases line up with TRBD2. V shed 7 bases and J 5 bases; nucleotides not matched to a gene: 7. Per germline, CDR1 ENHRY and CDR2 SYGVKD. The CDR3 totals 14 residues. The CDR3 spells CAITKTSGGHEQYF. Here the CDR3 DNA reads TGTGCCATCACCAAAACTAGCGGGGGACACGAGCAGTACTTC.

This clonotype was observed at least ten times. The rearrangement links TRBV6-2 or TRBV6-3 to TRBJ2-5, with 7 positions matching TRBD2. The CDR3 totals 15 residues. Losses at the gene ends were 6 bases for V and 1 base for J; bases not matched to a gene: 8. CDR1 is MNHEY, CDR2 SVGEGT, per germline. The CDR3 DNA is TGTGCCAGCAGCGACCTCGGCGGGAGCCAAGAGACCCAGTACTTC. The encoded protein is CASSDLGGSQETQYF.

The table lists this clonotype with many counts. V gene TRBV24-1 combines with J gene TRBJ1-6, with D unclear. The CDR3 sequence is 15 residues long. Trimming took 9 bases from V and 13 from J, leaving 24 bases between them. Germline V CDR1 and CDR2: KGHDR, SFDVKD. CDR3 residues: CATFLSSPFNHPLHF. The CDR3 bases are TGTGCCACCTTCCTAAGCAGTCCTTTTAATCACCCCCTCCACTTT.

To note about this clonotype: The CDR3 carries no conserved terminal phenylalanine or tryptophan, so it likely arises from a read error. The chain links TRBV10-3 to TRBJ2-1; TRBD2 might be the D (6 bases). CDR3 length: 15 amino acids. Germline values: CDR1 ENHRY, CDR2 SYGVKD. The CDR3 DNA sequence: TGTGCCAGCAGTCGGTGGCGGGGCCGTTACAATGAGCAGTTCCTC. This encodes CASSRWRGRYNEQFL.

In this sample, this clonotype turned up a few times. The chain combines TRBV5-1 with TRBJ2-1; D gene uncertain. The V end was cut by 5 bases, the J end by 6 bases, with 12 bases between. The CDR3 is 13 residues long. From germline, CDR1 is SGHRS and CDR2 YFSETQ. CDR3 residues: CASRLSPFNEQFF. The CDR3, as DNA: TGCGCCAGCAGGTTGAGCCCCTTCAATGAGCAGTTCTTC.

This clonotype was found a few times. J is TRBJ2-7 and V is TRBV18, with 7 bases fitting TRBD1. The CDR3 consists of 14 residues. Germline-derived CDR1 and CDR2 are KGHSH and LQKENI. V was pared by 5 bases and J by 4 bases, with 8 bases of the junction left unmatched. The CDR3 protein is CASSDPGQYYEQYF. DNA for the CDR3: TGTGCCAGCTCAGATCCGGGACAGTATTACGAGCAGTACTTC.

This clonotype was seen many times. CDR3 nucleotides: TGCGCCAGCGATCCGGGGGCATGGGATACGCAGTATTTT. Protein product: CASDPGAWDTQYF. V usage is TRBV10-2 and J usage is TRBJ2-3; either TRBD1 or TRBD2 may supply D (6 bases each). CDR1 is WSHSY, CDR2 SAAADI, per germline. Trimming took off 8 bases at V and 6 bases at J, with 15 bases between the two ends. CDR3 length equals 13 residues.

The genes are TRBV24-1 and TRBJ1-2, with a weak D call TRBD1 (6 bases). The V end was cut by 3 bases, the J end by 4 bases, with 17 bases between. Germline V CDR1 and CDR2: KGHDR, SFDVKD. The CDR3 contains 16 residues. CDR3 residues: CATSDPPGQESYGYTF. The CDR3 nucleotides read TGTGCCACCAGTGATCCTCCGGGACAAGAGTCCTATGGCTACACCTTC.

Remarks on this clonotype: A junction end diverges from the germline sequence, so it may reflect a read error. This chain joins TRBV11-2 and TRBJ1-2, with a tentative D call TRBD1 (5 bases). Germline CDR1 SGHAT, CDR2 FQNNGV. The CDR3 is 14 residues long. The CDR3 DNA reads as TGTCCCAGCAGCTTATTCGGACAAATCTATGGCTACACCTTC. Protein sequence: CPSSLFGQIYGYTF.

The chain is built from TRBV7-2 and TRBJ2-5; maybe TRBD2 (6 bases). The V end was cut by 0 bases, the J end by 0 bases, with 11 bases between. This CDR3 has 16 residues. Germline CDR1 is SGHTA and CDR2 is FQGNSA. This chain's CDR3 is CASSLARGGDQETQYF. CDR3 in DNA: TGTGCCAGCAGCTTAGCGCGGGGCGGGGACCAAGAGACCCAGTACTTC.

This clonotype has a handful of counts. The V and J genes are TRBV27 and TRBJ1-2; D might be TRBD1 (6 bases). The CDR3 spans 14 residues. Germline values: CDR1 MNHEY, CDR2 SMNVEV (reference sequence). Trimming removed 3 bases at V and 4 bases at J, with 12 bases between. CDR3 region: CASSLARGSYGYTF. CDR3 coding DNA: TGTGCCAGCAGTTTGGCCAGGGGCAGCTATGGCTACACCTTC.

In this sample, this clonotype turned up many times. The rearrangement uses TRBV2 and TRBJ1-1; D call uncertain. V was trimmed by 4 bases and J by 6 bases, leaving 21 bases between them. CDR3 length equals 16 residues. In germline, CDR1 is SNHLY, CDR2 FYNNEI. This CDR3 is CASSGVSKGVLSEAFF. DNA for the CDR3: TGTGCCAGCAGTGGAGTATCAAAGGGCGTGTTATCTGAAGCTTTCTTT. Full variable domain (rest looked up from reference TRBV2 and TRBJ1-1): EPEVTQTPSHQVTQMGQEVILRCVPISNHLYFYWYRQILGQKVEFLVSFYNNEISEKSEIFDDQFSVERPDGSNFTLKIRSTKLEDSAMYFCASSGVSKGVLSEAFFGQGTRLTVV.

The rearrangement joins TRBV10-2 to TRBJ1-3; the D is unclear. There are 15 residues in the CDR3. Germline-derived CDR1 and CDR2 are WSHSY and SAAADI. Trimming took 5 bases from V and 0 from J, leaving 11 bases between them. CDR3: CASSIRVFSGNTIYF. CDR3 nucleotides: TGCGCCAGCAGTATTAGAGTATTCTCTGGAAACACCATATATTTT.

This clonotype was seen repeatedly, ten times or more. V gene TRBV7-8 combines with J gene TRBJ1-1, with TRBD1 matching 7 bases. Germline values: CDR1 SGHVS, CDR2 FQNEAQ. CDR3 length equals 15 residues. Trimming cost V 5 bases and J 1 base; bases outside gene matches: 7. In DNA, the CDR3 is TGTGCCAGCAGCCCATGGACAGGCAGGAACACTGAAGCTTTCTTT. Amino acids: CASSPWTGRNTEAFF.

The CDR3 sequence is CASSLVGSPDPYF. The CDR3 DNA is TGTGCCAGCAGCTTAGTGGGAAGCCCGGACCCATACTTC. The chain couples TRBV7-8 to TRBJ2-5; D not certain. CDR3 length equals 13 residues. V was shortened by 1 base and J by 14 bases, with 17 bases between the two germline ends. Germline-derived CDR1 and CDR2 are SGHVS and FQNEAQ.

The chain recombines TRBV2 with TRBJ2-5, with D perhaps matching TRBD1 (5 bases). CDR1 is SNHLY and CDR2 is FYNNEI in the germline V gene. This CDR3 contains 13 residues. The V end lost 6 bases, the J end lost 2 bases, and 10 bases lay between the germline ends. CDR3 protein: CASRGAVQETQYF. For the CDR3, the DNA is TGTGCCAGCAGAGGGGCGGTACAAGAGACCCAGTACTTC.

The J gene is TRBJ2-5, the V gene TRBV15, with 16 bases that match TRBD2. The germline gives CDR1 LNHNV, CDR2 YYDKDF (reference sequence). V was clipped by 5 bases and J by 4 bases; unmatched bases: 4. This CDR3 is 16 amino acids long. CDR3 nucleotide sequence: TGTGCCACCAGCGGGACTAGCGGGGGGGCATCAGAGACCCAGTACTTC. Translation: CATSGTSGGASETQYF.